Sequencing of this TCR beta chain was carried out in a study of T cells in Graves' hyperthyroidism and ophthalmopathy. The hyperthyroidism patients had all been newly diagnosed, and their disease duration was under 2 months. Their ages ranged from 18 to 65 years. Clinical symptoms, serum thyroxine and TRAb, thyroid ultrasound and orbital computed tomography together formed the diagnostic basis. In this sample, this clonotype turned up many times. The antigen remains unidentified. Regions amplified from RNA transcripts were the TCR beta CDR3 regions. In the first-round RT-PCR of the TCR CDR3, the HTBI primer set was used. TCRdb called the multiplex PCR reads again in MiXCR, with one record for every CDR3 protein. The sample has around 700,000 distinct CDR3 sequences; approximately 19% are singletons. Study conclusions and caveats: Classification by a 13 V-J model distinguished ophthalmopathy from stable hyperthyroidism. Researchers found most expanded thyroid clonotypes above 0.001 in blood as well.

The CDR3 is 16 residues long. Germline V CDR1 and CDR2: SNHLY, FYNNEI. V dropped 6 bases and J dropped 3; count of bases not matched to a gene: 8. Sequenced: blood. The receptor was isolated from a woman aged 50 to 60 with Graves' hyperthyroidism that later progressed to Graves' ophthalmopathy. The gene calls are TRBV2 and TRBJ2-2; 9 bases map to TRBD2. CDR3 in DNA: TGTGCCAGCAGAAGACTAGCGGCGAGAGACACCGGGGAGCTGTTTTTT. Translating gives CASRRLAARDTGELFF. Full variable domain (rest looked up from reference TRBV2 and TRBJ2-2): EPEVTQTPSHQVTQMGQEVILRCVPISNHLYFYWYRQILGQKVEFLVSFYNNEISEKSEIFDDQFSVERPDGSNFTLKIRSTKLEDSAMYFCASRRLAARDTGELFFGEGSRLTVL.